Shown below are 28 T cell receptor beta chains from a single sample sequenced in a study of cytomegalovirus exposure and HLA in healthy donors. PCR was performed using 60 Vbeta and 13 Jbeta primers. Libraries were prepared by immunoSEQ multiplex PCR; TCRdb keeps only in-frame clonotypes and omits some of them. The sample lists 150,000 to 200,000 clones; 79% were seen once. Sequences were obtained from PBMCs. The receptors derive from a man aged 40-49 years in good health and CMV-seronegative.

The rearrangement joins TRBV5-1 to TRBJ2-3, with 8 bases identical to TRBD2. This CDR3 contains 16 residues. V was pared by 1 base and J by 2 bases, with 6 bases of the junction left unmatched. Germline CDR1 is SGHRS and CDR2 is YFSETQ. This CDR3 reads CASSLKRGLFTDTQYF. CDR3 coding DNA: TGCGCCAGCAGCTTGAAGCGGGGGCTCTTCACAGATACGCAGTATTTT.

This clone occurred once. This sequence joins TRBV19 and TRBJ1-5; D is uncertain. CDR3 length equals 13 residues. V was shortened by 2 bases and J by 5 bases, with 7 bases between the two germline ends. Germline V gene sequence: CDR1 LNHDA, CDR2 SQIVND (reference sequence). CDR3 amino acids: CASSISRDQPQHF. The CDR3 DNA reads TGTGCCAGTAGTATATCCCGAGATCAGCCCCAGCATTTT.

This chain uses TRBV5-1 with TRBJ2-5, with 12 positions matching TRBD2. Near its end, the DNA agrees better with TRBJ2-7, so the J call may be wrong. CDR3 length: 17 amino acids. From germline, CDR1 is SGHRS and CDR2 YFSETQ. CDR3 loop: CASSLAGTSGLGYEQYF. The CDR3 DNA follows: TGCGCCAGCAGCTTGGCCGGGACTAGCGGGCTGGGATACGAGCAGTACTTC.

CDR3 sequence: CASSQDGALNTEAFF. For the CDR3, the DNA is TGTGCCAGCAGCCAAGATGGGGCGCTGAACACTGAAGCTTTCTTT. V usage is TRBV4-2 and J usage is TRBJ1-1, with TRBD1 as a possible D gene (5 bases). The V end was cut by 0 bases, the J end by 0 bases, with 8 bases between. The CDR3 covers 15 residues. The germline V gene has CDR1 LGHNA and CDR2 YNFKEQ.

The sample holds one count of this clone. The chain recombines TRBV11-2 with TRBJ2-3, with D unclear. V lost 8 bases and J lost 3, with 9 bases in between. Germline CDR1 reads SGHAT; CDR2 reads FQNNGV. The CDR3 is 12 residues long. CDR3 protein: CASSHVTDTQYF. The CDR3 nucleotides are TGTGCCAGCTCACATGTAACAGATACGCAGTATTTT.

The chain links TRBV7-2 to TRBJ2-3; D is ambiguous. The germline gives CDR1 SGHTA, CDR2 FQGNSA. V lost 2 bases and J lost 6, with 15 bases in between. The CDR3 is 15 residues long. In nucleotides, the CDR3 is TGTGCCAGCAGCTTAAAAAGACTCCCGGCGGATACGCAGTATTTT. As protein: CASSLKRLPADTQYF.

The gene calls are TRBV25-1 and TRBJ2-7; D gene ambiguous. This CDR3 has 11 amino acids. From germline, CDR1 is MGHDK and CDR2 SYGVNS. V was pared by 5 bases and J by 1 base, with 3 bases between. The CDR3 sequence is CASSPSYEQYF. Written as DNA, the CDR3 is TGTGCCAGCAGTCCGTCCTACGAGCAGTACTTC.

This rearrangement joins TRBV5-4 to TRBJ2-7; 9 bases map to TRBD1. Germline V lookup: CDR1 SGHNT, CDR2 YYREEE (reference sequence). The CDR3 has 14 amino acids. The junction had 6 bases not matched to a gene; V was cut back by 4 bases and J by 4 bases. The CDR3 DNA is TGTGCCAGCAGCGACAAACAGGGGGCTTACGAGCAGTACTTC. It codes for CASSDKQGAYEQYF.

This chain connects TRBV15 to TRBJ2-3; TRBD2 matches at 7 bases. The CDR3 runs to 16 residues. Trimming cost V 3 bases and J 4 bases; bases outside gene matches: 10. Germline V gene data show CDR1 as LNHNV and CDR2 as YYDKDF (reference sequence). The CDR3 here is CATSRGGRFKSDTQYF. CDR3 sequence (DNA): TGTGCCACCAGCAGGGGAGGGCGTTTTAAATCAGATACGCAGTATTTT.

DNA for the CDR3: TGCAGCGTTCCACTAGCGGGAGAAGAGCAGTTCTTC. This sequence encodes CSVPLAGEEQFF. The chain joins TRBV29-1 to TRBJ2-1; TRBD2 agrees at 11 bases. The V and J ends lost 5 bases and 10 bases, in that order; junction bases with no gene match: 4. The CDR3 totals 12 residues. CDR1 SQVTM and CDR2 ANQGSEA come from the germline V gene.

The rearrangement links TRBV19 to TRBJ2-1, with 9 bases fitting TRBD2. Germline V gene data show CDR1 as LNHDA and CDR2 as SQIVND (reference sequence). The CDR3 contains 19 residues. Trimming took 3 bases from V and 0 from J; bases not matched to a gene: 12. CDR3 protein: CASSILAGPLTSSYNEQFF. The CDR3 nucleotides read TGTGCCAGTAGTATTCTAGCGGGACCGTTGACTTCCTCCTACAATGAGCAGTTCTTC.

With regard to this clone: At the DNA level, this CDR3 is encoded by other sequences in the same sample as well. CDR3 DNA: TGTGCCAGCAGCCTGGGACTAGCGGGCTACTCCTACGAGCAGTACTTC. Protein: CASSLGLAGYSYEQYF. The rearrangement links TRBV28 to TRBJ2-7, with 12 bases fitting TRBD2. Germline values: CDR1 MDHEN, CDR2 SYDVKM. The CDR3 contains 16 residues. The ends lost 6 bases at V and 0 bases at J; junction bases unmatched: 6.

The V call is TRBV27, the J call TRBJ2-1, with D possibly matching TRBD2 (5 bases). CDR1 and CDR2 from the germline V gene are MNHEY and SMNVEV (reference sequence). The CDR3 has 13 residues. V lost 3 bases to trimming and J lost 7 bases, with 10 bases between them. As DNA, the CDR3 is TGTGCCAGCAGTTTTAACCGAGGGAATGAGCAGTTCTTC. Translated, it gives CASSFNRGNEQFF.

The V call is TRBV6-1, the J call TRBJ1-1; D unclear. This CDR3 spans 14 amino acids. Trimming left V 6 bases short and J 0 bases short, with 11 bases between. Germline loops: CDR1 MNHNS, CDR2 SASEGT. CDR3 nucleotides: TGTGCCAGCAGCCAGGCGGGTTTGAACACTGAAGCTTTCTTT. Encoded protein: CASSQAGLNTEAFF.

About this clone itself: The junction and the germline gene differ at one end; a read error may be behind it. The CDR3 here is CSRDEGFEKLFF. CDR3 nucleotide sequence: TGTTCCAGGGACGAGGGATTCGAAAAACTGTTTTTT. The chain recombines TRBV7-9 with TRBJ1-4; TRBD1 might be the D (5 bases). This CDR3 contains 12 residues. Germline V gene lookup returns CDR1 SEHNR and CDR2 FQNEAQ (reference sequence).

The chain links TRBV7-9 to TRBJ2-7; D perhaps matches TRBD1 (7 bases). The CDR3 extends over 14 amino acids. CDR1 is SEHNR and CDR2 is FQNEAQ in the germline V gene (reference sequence). The V and J ends lost 2 bases and 6 bases respectively, with 14 bases between them. CDR3 sequence reads: CASSLRGSGGEQYF. DNA for the CDR3: TGTGCCAGCAGCTTACGGGGGTCAGGGGGCGAGCAGTACTTC.

The chain combines TRBV5-4 with TRBJ2-1, with 7 bases fitting TRBD2. Germline trimming cut 3 bases from V and 7 bases from J; bases unmatched to any gene: 13. This CDR3 comprises 16 residues. Looked up from germline, CDR1 is SGHNT and CDR2 is YYREEE (reference sequence). The CDR3 nucleotides are TGTGCCAGCAGCTCCCCCGGGACTATCGGTTTAAATGAGCAGTTCTTC. Translating gives CASSSPGTIGLNEQFF.

The J gene is TRBJ2-2, the V gene TRBV29-1; D possibly corresponds to TRBD2 (6 bases). The V end lost 3 bases, the J end lost 0 bases, and 11 bases lay between the germline ends. The length of the CDR3 is 15 residues. Germline V lookup: CDR1 SQVTM, CDR2 ANQGSEA. CDR3 sequence (DNA): TGCAGCGTTGATTTTAGCGGCGCGAACACCGGGGAGCTGTTTTTT. As protein: CSVDFSGANTGELFF.

V gene TRBV7-2 combines with J gene TRBJ2-2; 8 nucleotides align to TRBD1. This CDR3 is built from 13 residues. V dropped 5 bases and J dropped 6; count of bases not matched to a gene: 2. Germline loops: CDR1 SGHTA, CDR2 FQGNSA. The CDR3 DNA reads as TGTGCCAGCAGCCCACAGGGGGCCGGGGAGCTGTTTTTT. This gives the protein CASSPQGAGELFF.

This clone has just one count. The V and J genes are TRBV28 and TRBJ1-3; the D gene is possibly TRBD1 (5 bases). In germline, CDR1 is MDHEN, CDR2 SYDVKM. CDR3 length: 15 residues. V dropped 6 bases and J dropped 1 base, with 13 bases sitting between them. CDR3 nucleotides: TGTGCCAGCAGCCTGGGACTCCAGTCTGGAAACACCATATATTTT. Translation gives CASSLGLQSGNTIYF.

The rearrangement links TRBV10-3 to TRBJ2-5; 11 bases are shared with TRBD2. The end of the DNA aligns better with TRBJ2-7, so the J call may be wrong. Germline values: CDR1 ENHRY, CDR2 SYGVKD. The CDR3 has 13 residues. Here the CDR3 reads CAAGTSGVAEQYF. The DNA for the CDR3 is TGTGCCGCCGGGACTAGCGGTGTTGCCGAGCAGTACTTC.

The chain joins TRBV27 to TRBJ1-1; tentative D call: TRBD1 (6 bases). Trimming shortened V by 6 bases and J by 1 base, and 12 bases separated the two germline ends. The CDR3 has 14 amino acids. Germline V gene data show CDR1 as MNHEY and CDR2 as SMNVEV (reference sequence). CDR3 amino acids: CASSPWGQNTEAFF. The CDR3 region has the DNA TGTGCCAGCAGCCCTTGGGGACAGAACACTGAAGCTTTCTTT.

This clone was seen only once. This chain uses TRBV30 with TRBJ1-1, with D possibly being TRBD1 (6 bases). With 4 bases removed from V and 11 bases from J, the gap between germline ends came to 11 bases. There are 10 residues in the CDR3. In germline, CDR1 is GTSNPN, CDR2 SVGIG (reference sequence). This CDR3 reads CAWIDRSAFF. CDR3 DNA: TGTGCCTGGATAGACAGGAGTGCTTTCTTT.

V usage is TRBV6-6 and J usage is TRBJ2-4, with a tentative D call TRBD2 (6 bases). V shed 5 bases and J shed 12 bases, with 20 bases lying between them. This CDR3 is 14 amino acids long. Per the germline V gene, CDR1 is MNHNY and CDR2 is SVGAGI (reference sequence). This CDR3 is CASSPGTAGYSQYF. CDR3 bases: TGTGCCAGCAGTCCGGGTACGGCGGGGTACAGTCAGTACTTC.

The chain links TRBV10-3 to TRBJ2-7, with 8 bases aligning to TRBD2. Trimming took 2 bases from V and 7 from J; bases not matched to a gene: 19. Germline CDR1 and CDR2: ENHRY and SYGVKD. This CDR3 comprises 18 residues. In DNA, the CDR3 is TGTGCCATCAGTGAGACCACAGGGACCGGCGGGAGGACGTCTGAGCAGTACTTC. This encodes CAISETTGTGGRTSEQYF.

V and J are TRBV4-1 and TRBJ2-7, with TRBD2 matching 7 bases. The CDR3 sequence is 15 residues long. Per the germline V gene, CDR1 is MGHRA and CDR2 is YSYEKL. V lost 2 bases to trimming and J lost 4 bases; unmatched junction nucleotides: 8. The DNA for the CDR3 is TGCGCCAGCAGCCAAATGGGGGGGACTTCTTACGAGCAGTACTTC. Translated, it gives CASSQMGGTSYEQYF.

The chain joins TRBV5-6 to TRBJ1-2; tentative D call: TRBD1 (6 bases). Germline lookup yields CDR1 SGHDT and CDR2 YYEEEE. Trimming left V 0 bases short and J 6 bases short, with 15 bases between. There are 15 residues in the CDR3. CDR3 DNA: TGTGCCAGCAGCTTGGACAGGGAAAGAGAGAATGGCTACACCTTC. Protein sequence: CASSLDRERENGYTF.

The chain couples TRBV7-9 to TRBJ2-7; 9 nucleotides align to TRBD1. CDR3 length: 13 residues. The V gene end was trimmed by 3 bases and the J gene end by 6 bases; junction bases not matched to a gene: 3. Germline values: CDR1 SEHNR, CDR2 FQNEAQ (reference sequence). The CDR3 nucleotides are TGTGCCAGCAGCTTTCAGGACAGGGGCGAGCAGTACTTC. Translating gives CASSFQDRGEQYF.